This TCR beta chain is from a study of monozygotic twins with cystic fibrosis. Assay used: immunoSEQ multiplex PCR; TCRdb lists only in-frame clones, some missing. The data contain roughly 14,000 clones, 95% to 99% of them singletons. The sequence came from a girl aged 2 to 9 with cystic fibrosis. Sequenced sample: blood.

In nucleotides, the CDR3 is TGTGCCAGCAGTCCCCGGGACAGCGCTTTCATGAACACTGAAGCTTTCTTT. It specifies CASSPRDSAFMNTEAFF. The chain joins TRBV28 to TRBJ1-1; TRBD1 aligns across 7 bases. V was pared by 5 bases and J by 0 bases, with 12 bases of the junction left unmatched. The CDR3 sequence is 17 residues long. Germline lookup yields CDR1 MDHEN and CDR2 SYDVKM. The whole variable domain, filled in from reference TRBV28 and TRBJ1-1, reads DVKVTQSSRYLVKRTGEKVFLECVQDMDHENMFWYRQDPGLGLRLIYFSYDVKMKEKGDIPEGYSVSREKKERFSLILESASTNQTSMYLCASSPRDSAFMNTEAFFGQGTRLTVV.